This T cell receptor beta chain was sequenced in a study of CXCR3-negative and CXCR3-positive naive CD8 T cells (dated by TCRdb to between 2019 and 2020). In terms of the full investigation: In total, 130 million to 150 million TRB reads were obtained, or roughly 1.5 +/- 0.3 million reads per library. Naive subsets from roughly 5 donors and memory cells from 3 donors were included in the TRBV-TRBJ cluster analysis. Data from about 10 donors, pooled across two independent experiments, went into the diversity and physicochemical repertoire analyses. What the work shows at the level of the full study, not this receptor alone: Because surface CD5, which is linked to self-reactivity in mice, was comparable between the naive subsets, TCR interaction strength was also inferred from the physicochemical properties of TRB CDR3s. TRBV-TRBJ usage was similar between naive CXCR3-negative and CXCR3-positive cells from the same donor, while memory cells showed distinct patterns. TRB CDR3s from CXCR3-positive naive cells showed higher hydrophobicity (lower Kidera factor 4), lower energy, and higher strength and volume indices than CXCR3-negative naive cells. Because CXCR3 expression was partially decreased after cryopreservation, freshly isolated PBMCs were used for most assays. Comparably high repertoire diversity was found in both naive subsets, whereas much lower repertoire diversity was found in memory CD8+ T cells.

Sequencer: NextSeq 550. The Human TCR Profiling Kit (MiLaboratory) was used to make UMI-labeled 5' RACE TRB cDNA libraries. The full amount of extracted RNA was used for cDNA synthesis, and the full amount of resulting cDNA was used for PCR amplification. Libraries were prepared in parallel with an identical number of PCR cycles. Per the original workflow: With a requirement of at least two reads per UMI, MIGEC and MiXCR extracted about 52,000 +/- 9,100 unique UMI-labeled TRB cDNA molecules per library. An average of approximately 40,000 +/- 10,000 functional in-frame TRB CDR3 nucleotide clonotypes without stop codons was found per library. After downsampling to 5000 UMI-labeled TRB molecules per sample, diversity metrics, including normalized Shannon-Wiener and Chao1, were computed in VDJtools. VDJtools computed clonotype-size-weighted physicochemical properties of the central five CDR3 residues: interaction energy, strength, volume and Kidera factor 4. Following reprocessing of the reads by TCRdb, the data hold one row per CDR3 protein sequence and no DNA is available. The V and J calls come from TCRdb's annotation, not from the publication. The sample table includes some 60,000 distinct CDR3 sequences. The ten largest clones represent roughly 0.58% of the sample.

In the case of this clonotype: No cognate antigen has been identified for it.

Via the germline V gene, CDR1 is MDHEN and CDR2 SYDVKM. From the cysteine through the phenylalanine, the CDR3 covers 17 amino acids. No DNA is given. For every CD8+ T cell subset, under 350,000 cells were flow-sorted straight into RLT lysis buffer, and each subset was sorted in triplicate. Naive CD8+ T cells were defined stringently as CD45RO-CCR7+CD27+CD95- to exclude memory contaminants. Peripheral blood mononuclear cells were isolated from buffy coats using standard density gradient centrifugation. A FACSAria III was used to flow-sort naive CD8+ T cells into CXCR3-negative and CXCR3-positive populations. Total RNA was extracted from sorted cells using an RNeasy Mini Kit.

This TCR was recovered from a human donor in good health. Some clones in this sample may be carry-over from other donors' samples. Input material: naive CXCR3+ CD8+ T cells from blood. Reading the label with the study, this specimen's cell subset or site is: CD45RO-CCR7+CD27+CD95- naive CD8+ T cells expressing CXCR3 (TNR3+). This sequence uses TRBV28 and TRBJ2-7; the TCRdb D gene call, TRBD1, has no DNA to confirm it. The CDR3 sequence is CASSFEGTGQGTYEQYF. When the CDR3 is completed using the reference TRBV28 and TRBJ2-7 genes on either side, the full variable domain is DVKVTQSSRYLVKRTGEKVFLECVQDMDHENMFWYRQDPGLGLRLIYFSYDVKMKEKGDIPEGYSVSREKKERFSLILESASTNQTSMYLCASSFEGTGQGTYEQYFGPGTRLTVT.